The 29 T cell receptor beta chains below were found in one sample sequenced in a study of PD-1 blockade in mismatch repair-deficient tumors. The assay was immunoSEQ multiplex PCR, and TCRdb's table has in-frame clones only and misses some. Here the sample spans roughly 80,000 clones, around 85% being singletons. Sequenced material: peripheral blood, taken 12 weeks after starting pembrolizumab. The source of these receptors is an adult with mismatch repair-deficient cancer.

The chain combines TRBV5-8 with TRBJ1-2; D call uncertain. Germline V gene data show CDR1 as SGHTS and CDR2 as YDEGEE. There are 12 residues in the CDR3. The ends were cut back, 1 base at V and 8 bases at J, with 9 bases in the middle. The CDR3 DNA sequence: TGTGCCAGCAGCTTGTTTGTTGCAGGCTACACCTTC. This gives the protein CASSLFVAGYTF.

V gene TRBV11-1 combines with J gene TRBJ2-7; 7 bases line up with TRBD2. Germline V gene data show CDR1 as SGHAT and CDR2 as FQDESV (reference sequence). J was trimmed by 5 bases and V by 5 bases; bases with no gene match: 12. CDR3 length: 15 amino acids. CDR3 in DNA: TGTGCCAGCAGCGGCGGGGGAAGCGGCGAGGACGAGCAGTACTTC. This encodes CASSGGGSGEDEQYF.

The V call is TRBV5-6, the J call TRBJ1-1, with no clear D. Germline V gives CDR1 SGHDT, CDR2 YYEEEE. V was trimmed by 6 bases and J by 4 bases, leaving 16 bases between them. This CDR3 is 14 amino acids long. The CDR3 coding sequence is TGTGCCAGCACTCTGGAGAGGGCGTTCACTGAAGCTTTCTTT. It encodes CASTLERAFTEAFF.

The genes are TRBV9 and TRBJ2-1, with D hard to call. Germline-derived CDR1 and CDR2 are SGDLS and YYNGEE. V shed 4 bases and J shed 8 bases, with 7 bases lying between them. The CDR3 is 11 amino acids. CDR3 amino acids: CASSPDHEQFF. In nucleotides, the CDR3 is TGTGCCAGCAGCCCAGACCATGAGCAGTTCTTC.

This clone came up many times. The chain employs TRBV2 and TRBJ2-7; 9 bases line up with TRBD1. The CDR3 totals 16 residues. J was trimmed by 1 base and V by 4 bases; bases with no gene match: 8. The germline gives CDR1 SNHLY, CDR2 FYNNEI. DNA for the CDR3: TGTGCCAGCAGTGTGGGCCCGGGACAGGGATCCTACGAGCAGTACTTC. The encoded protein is CASSVGPGQGSYEQYF.

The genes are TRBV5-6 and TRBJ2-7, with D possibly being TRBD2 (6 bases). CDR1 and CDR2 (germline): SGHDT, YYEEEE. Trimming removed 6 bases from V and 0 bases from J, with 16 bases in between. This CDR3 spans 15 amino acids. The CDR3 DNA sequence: TGTGCCAGCACCTTCGGGGACTCGAGCTCCTACGAGCAGTACTTC. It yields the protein CASTFGDSSSYEQYF.

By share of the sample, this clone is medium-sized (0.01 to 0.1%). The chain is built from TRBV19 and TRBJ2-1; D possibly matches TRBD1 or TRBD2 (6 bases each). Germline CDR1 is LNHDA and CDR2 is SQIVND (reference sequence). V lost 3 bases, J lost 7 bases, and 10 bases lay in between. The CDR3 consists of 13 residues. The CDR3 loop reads CASSMRGANEQFF. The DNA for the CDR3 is TGTGCCAGTAGTATGAGGGGGGCTAATGAGCAGTTCTTC.

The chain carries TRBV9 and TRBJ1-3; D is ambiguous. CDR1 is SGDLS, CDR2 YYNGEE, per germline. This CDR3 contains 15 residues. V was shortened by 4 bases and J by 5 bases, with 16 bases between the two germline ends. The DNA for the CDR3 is TGTGCCAGCAGCCTCACAGACGAGCTTAGAAACACCATATATTTT. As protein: CASSLTDELRNTIYF.

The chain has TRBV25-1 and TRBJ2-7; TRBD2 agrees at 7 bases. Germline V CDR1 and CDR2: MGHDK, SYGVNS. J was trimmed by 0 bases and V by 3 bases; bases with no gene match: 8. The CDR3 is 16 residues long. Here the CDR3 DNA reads TGTGCCAGCAGTGACCGCCGCCGGACTAGCTCCTACGAGCAGTACTTC. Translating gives CASSDRRRTSSYEQYF.

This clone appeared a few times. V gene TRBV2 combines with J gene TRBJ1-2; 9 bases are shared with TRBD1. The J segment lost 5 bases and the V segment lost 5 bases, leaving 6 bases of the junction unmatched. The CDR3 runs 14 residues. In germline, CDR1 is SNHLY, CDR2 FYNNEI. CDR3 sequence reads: CASSRGQGGYGYTF. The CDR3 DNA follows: TGTGCCAGCAGTAGGGGACAGGGCGGTTATGGCTACACCTTC.

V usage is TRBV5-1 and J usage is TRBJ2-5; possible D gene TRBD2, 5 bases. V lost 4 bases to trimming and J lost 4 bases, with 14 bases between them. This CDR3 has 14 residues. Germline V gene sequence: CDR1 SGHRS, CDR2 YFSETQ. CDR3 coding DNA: TGCGCCAGCAGCCCACTAGGGTCTACAGAGACCCAGTACTTC. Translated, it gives CASSPLGSTETQYF.

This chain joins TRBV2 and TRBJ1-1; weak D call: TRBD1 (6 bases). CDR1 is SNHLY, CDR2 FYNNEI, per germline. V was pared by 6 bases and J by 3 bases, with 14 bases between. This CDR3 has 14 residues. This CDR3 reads CASSLRGGDTEAFF. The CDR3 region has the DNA TGTGCCAGCAGCCTCCGGGGGGGCGACACTGAAGCTTTCTTT.

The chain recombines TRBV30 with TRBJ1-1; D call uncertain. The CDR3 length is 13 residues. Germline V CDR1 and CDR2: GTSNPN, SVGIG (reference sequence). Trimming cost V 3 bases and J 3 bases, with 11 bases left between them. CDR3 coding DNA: TGTGCCTGGAGAAACCGGGGAGACACTGAAGCTTTCTTT. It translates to CAWRNRGDTEAFF. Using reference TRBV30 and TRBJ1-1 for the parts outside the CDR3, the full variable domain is SQTIHQWPATLVQPVGSPLSLECTVEGTSNPNLYWYRQAAGRGLQLLFYSVGIGQISSEVPQNLSASRPQDRQFILSSKKLLLSDSGFYLCAWRNRGDTEAFFGQGTRLTVV.

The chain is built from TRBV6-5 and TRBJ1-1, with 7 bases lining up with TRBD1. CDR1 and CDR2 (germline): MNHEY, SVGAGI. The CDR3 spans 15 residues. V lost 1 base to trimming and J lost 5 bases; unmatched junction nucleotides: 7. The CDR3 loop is CASSYLRQGKTEAFF. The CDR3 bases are TGTGCCAGCAGTTACTTGCGACAGGGAAAGACTGAAGCTTTCTTT.

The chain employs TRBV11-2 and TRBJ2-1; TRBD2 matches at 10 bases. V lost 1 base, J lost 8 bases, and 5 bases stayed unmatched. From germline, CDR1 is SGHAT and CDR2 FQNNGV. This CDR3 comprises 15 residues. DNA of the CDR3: TGTGCCAGCAGCTTAGGACTAGCGGGTGGGGATGAGCAGTTCTTC. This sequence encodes CASSLGLAGGDEQFF.

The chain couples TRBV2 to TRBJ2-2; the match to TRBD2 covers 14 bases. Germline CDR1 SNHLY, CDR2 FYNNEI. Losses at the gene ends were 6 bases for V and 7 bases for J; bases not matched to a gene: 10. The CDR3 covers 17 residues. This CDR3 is CASRQGLAGAMGGELFF. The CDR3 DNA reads TGTGCCAGCAGGCAGGGACTAGCGGGAGCAATGGGCGGGGAGCTGTTTTTT. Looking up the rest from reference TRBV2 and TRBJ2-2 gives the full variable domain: EPEVTQTPSHQVTQMGQEVILRCVPISNHLYFYWYRQILGQKVEFLVSFYNNEISEKSEIFDDQFSVERPDGSNFTLKIRSTKLEDSAMYFCASRQGLAGAMGGELFFGEGSRLTVL.

CDR3 nucleotide sequence: TGTGCCAGCAGTCGGTGGCGGGAGGGTCGGACTGAAGCTTTCTTT. Its translation: CASSRWREGRTEAFF. The chain has TRBV6-5 and TRBJ1-1; D unresolved. V lost 5 bases, J lost 5 bases, and 18 bases lay in between. CDR1 is MNHEY, CDR2 SVGAGI, per germline. CDR3 length equals 15 residues.

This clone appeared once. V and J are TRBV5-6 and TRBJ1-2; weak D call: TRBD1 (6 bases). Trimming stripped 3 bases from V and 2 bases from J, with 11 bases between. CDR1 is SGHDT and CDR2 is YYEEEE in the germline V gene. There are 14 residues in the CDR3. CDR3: CASSSAGQNYGYTF. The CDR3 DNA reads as TGTGCCAGCAGCTCCGCTGGACAGAACTATGGCTACACCTTC.

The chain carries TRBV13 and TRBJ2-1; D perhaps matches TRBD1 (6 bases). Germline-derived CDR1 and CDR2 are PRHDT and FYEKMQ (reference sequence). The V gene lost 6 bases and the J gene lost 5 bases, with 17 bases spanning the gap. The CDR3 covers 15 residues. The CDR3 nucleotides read TGTGCCAGCAGGCCCACAGGGAATGCTAACAATGAGCAGTTCTTC. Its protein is CASRPTGNANNEQFF.

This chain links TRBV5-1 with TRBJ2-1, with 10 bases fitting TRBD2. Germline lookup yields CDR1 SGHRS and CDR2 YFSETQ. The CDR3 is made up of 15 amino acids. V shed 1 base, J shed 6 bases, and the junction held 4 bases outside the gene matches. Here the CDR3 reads CASSLFSGRANEQFF. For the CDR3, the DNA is TGCGCCAGCAGCTTGTTCAGCGGGAGGGCCAATGAGCAGTTCTTC.

The CDR3 DNA is TGTGCCTGGAGTGTGGGCAGGGTAACGAGCGAGCAGTACTTC. Translation gives CAWSVGRVTSEQYF. The chain links TRBV30 to TRBJ2-7; TRBD1 is a possible D gene (5 bases). The V end lost 0 bases, the J end lost 6 bases, and 15 bases lay between the germline ends. The V gene's germline CDR1 is GTSNPN and CDR2 SVGIG (reference sequence). The CDR3 totals 14 residues.

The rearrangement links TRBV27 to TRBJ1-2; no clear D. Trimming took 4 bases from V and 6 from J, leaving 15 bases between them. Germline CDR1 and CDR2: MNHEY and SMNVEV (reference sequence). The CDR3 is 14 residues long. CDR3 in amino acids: CASSSLTEIDGYTF. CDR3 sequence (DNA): TGTGCCAGCAGTTCGCTGACGGAGATTGATGGCTACACCTTC.

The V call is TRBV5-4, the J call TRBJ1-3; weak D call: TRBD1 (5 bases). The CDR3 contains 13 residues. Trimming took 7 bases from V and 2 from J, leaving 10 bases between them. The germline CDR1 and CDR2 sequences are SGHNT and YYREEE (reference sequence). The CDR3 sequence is CASGAGAGNTIYF. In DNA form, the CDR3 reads TGTGCCAGCGGGGCCGGGGCTGGAAACACCATATATTTT. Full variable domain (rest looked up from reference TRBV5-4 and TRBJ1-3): ETGVTQSPTHLIKTRGQQVTLRCSSQSGHNTVSWYQQALGQGPQFIFQYYREEENGRGNFPPRFSGLQFPNYSSELNVNALELDDSALYLCASGAGAGNTIYFGEGSWLTVV.

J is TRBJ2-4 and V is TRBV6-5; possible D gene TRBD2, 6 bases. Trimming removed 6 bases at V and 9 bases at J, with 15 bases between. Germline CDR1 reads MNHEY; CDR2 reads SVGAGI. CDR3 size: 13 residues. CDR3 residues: CASREGESGIQYF. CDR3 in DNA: TGTGCCAGCAGGGAGGGAGAAAGCGGCATTCAGTACTTC.

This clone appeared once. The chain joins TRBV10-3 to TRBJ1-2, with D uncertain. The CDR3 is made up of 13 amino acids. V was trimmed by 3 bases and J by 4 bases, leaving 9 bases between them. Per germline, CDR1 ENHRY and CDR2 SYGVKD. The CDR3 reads CAISEGNFYGYTF. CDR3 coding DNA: TGTGCCATCAGTGAAGGCAACTTCTATGGCTACACCTTC.

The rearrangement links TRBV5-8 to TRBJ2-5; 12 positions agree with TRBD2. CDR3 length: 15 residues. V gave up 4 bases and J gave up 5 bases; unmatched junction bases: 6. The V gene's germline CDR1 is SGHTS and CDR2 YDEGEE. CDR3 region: CASSPTSGSHETQYF. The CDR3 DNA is TGTGCCAGCAGCCCGACTAGCGGGAGCCATGAGACCCAGTACTTC. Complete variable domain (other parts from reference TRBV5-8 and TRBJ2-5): EAGVTQSPTHLIKTRGQQATLRCSPISGHTSVYWYQQALGLGLQFLLWYDEGEERNRGNFPPRFSGRQFPNYSSELNVNALELEDSALYLCASSPTSGSHETQYFGPGTRLLVL.

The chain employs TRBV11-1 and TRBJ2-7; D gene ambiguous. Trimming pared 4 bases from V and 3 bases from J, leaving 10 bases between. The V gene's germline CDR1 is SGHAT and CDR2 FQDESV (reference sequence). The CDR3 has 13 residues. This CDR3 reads CASSYRPRYEQYF. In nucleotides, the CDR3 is TGTGCCAGCAGCTATAGACCCCGCTACGAGCAGTACTTC.

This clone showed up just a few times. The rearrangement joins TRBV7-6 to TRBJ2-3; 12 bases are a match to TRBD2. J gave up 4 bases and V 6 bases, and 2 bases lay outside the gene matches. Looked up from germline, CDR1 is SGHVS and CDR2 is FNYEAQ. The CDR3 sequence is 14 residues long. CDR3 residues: CASSGLAGPDTQYF. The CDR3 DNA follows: TGTGCCAGCAGTGGACTAGCGGGACCAGATACGCAGTATTTT.

In DNA, the CDR3 is TGTGCCAGCAGTGTGGCCCTTACAGGGGGCACTGAAGCTTTCTTT. It encodes CASSVALTGGTEAFF. The rearrangement links TRBV6-1 to TRBJ1-1; TRBD1 aligns across 8 bases. CDR3 length: 15 residues. CDR1 and CDR2 (germline): MNHNS, SASEGT. V was clipped by 4 bases and J by 4 bases; unmatched bases: 8.